The entry below describes one TCR beta chain. The antigen is unknown. The data belong to a study of beta chain features in type 1 diabetes. Findings of the study overall: Cells with high TCR expression could be over-represented by cDNA sequencing. VDJ junctions from patients with type 1 diabetes contained fewer insertions and more deletions. Across patients, naive, central memory and Treg TCRB repertoires exhibited apparently greater similarity than was observed across healthy donors.

Expressed TCRB transcripts got sequenced, as all isolated RNA was reverse transcribed. The table came from immunoSEQ multiplex PCR; TCRdb's copy has only in-frame clones and leaves some out. The sample shows about 240,000 clones, 25% to 30% of them seen only once. Via the markers CD45RO/CCR7/CD25/CD127/CD95/CD27, stem cell-like memory, regulatory, central memory and naive CD4+ cells were sorted. CDR3 length: 11 residues. The V gene's germline CDR1 is SQVTM and CDR2 ANQGSEA. V was pared by 4 bases and J by 5 bases, with 9 bases between. This chain joins TRBV29-1 and TRBJ2-7; D is possibly TRBD2 (5 bases). The sample consisted of central memory CD4+ T cells from blood. This sequence was found in a man aged 25 to 40 in good health. The CDR3 reads CSVVLRDEQYF. DNA of the CDR3: TGCAGCGTTGTCCTGAGGGACGAGCAGTACTTC.